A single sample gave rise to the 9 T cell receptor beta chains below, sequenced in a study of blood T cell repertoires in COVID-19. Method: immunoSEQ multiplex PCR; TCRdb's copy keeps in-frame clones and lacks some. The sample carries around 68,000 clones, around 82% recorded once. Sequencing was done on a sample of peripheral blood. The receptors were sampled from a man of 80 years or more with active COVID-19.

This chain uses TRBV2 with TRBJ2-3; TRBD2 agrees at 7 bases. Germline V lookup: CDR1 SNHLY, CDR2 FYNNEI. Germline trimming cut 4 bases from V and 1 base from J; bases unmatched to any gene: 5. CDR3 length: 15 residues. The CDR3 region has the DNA TGTGCCAGCAGTGGAGCGGGACTCCGCACAGATACGCAGTATTTT. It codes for CASSGAGLRTDTQYF.

CDR3 bases: TGCAGCGCTGATCAGGGGACAGATACGCAGTATTTT. It translates to CSADQGTDTQYF. The chain is built from TRBV29-1 and TRBJ2-3, with D possibly matching TRBD1 (6 bases). CDR1 and CDR2 from the germline V gene are SQVTM and ANQGSEA. This CDR3 spans 12 amino acids. V lost 7 bases to trimming and J lost 3 bases, with 11 bases between them.

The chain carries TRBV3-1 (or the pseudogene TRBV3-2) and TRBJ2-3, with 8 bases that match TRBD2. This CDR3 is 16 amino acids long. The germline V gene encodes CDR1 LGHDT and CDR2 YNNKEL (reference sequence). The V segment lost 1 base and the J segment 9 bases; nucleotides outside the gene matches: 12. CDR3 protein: CASSQVRGGLSHTQYF. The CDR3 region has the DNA TGTGCCAGCAGCCAAGTACGGGGGGGCCTTTCCCACACGCAGTATTTT.

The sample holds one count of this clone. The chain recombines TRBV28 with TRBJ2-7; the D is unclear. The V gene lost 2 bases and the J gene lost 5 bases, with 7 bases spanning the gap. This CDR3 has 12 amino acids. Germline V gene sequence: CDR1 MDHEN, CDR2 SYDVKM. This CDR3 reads CASSLGPNEQYF. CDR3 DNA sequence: TGTGCCAGCAGTTTAGGCCCCAACGAGCAGTACTTC. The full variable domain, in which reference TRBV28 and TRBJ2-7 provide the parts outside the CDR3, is DVKVTQSSRYLVKRTGEKVFLECVQDMDHENMFWYRQDPGLGLRLIYFSYDVKMKEKGDIPEGYSVSREKKERFSLILESASTNQTSMYLCASSLGPNEQYFGPGTRLTVT.

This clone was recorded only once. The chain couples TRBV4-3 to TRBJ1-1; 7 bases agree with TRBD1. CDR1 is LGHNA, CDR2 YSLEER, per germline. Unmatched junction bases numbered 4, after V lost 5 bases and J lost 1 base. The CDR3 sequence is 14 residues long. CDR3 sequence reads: CASSTGQSNTEAFF. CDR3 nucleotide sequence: TGCGCCAGCAGCACGGGACAGTCGAACACTGAAGCTTTCTTT.

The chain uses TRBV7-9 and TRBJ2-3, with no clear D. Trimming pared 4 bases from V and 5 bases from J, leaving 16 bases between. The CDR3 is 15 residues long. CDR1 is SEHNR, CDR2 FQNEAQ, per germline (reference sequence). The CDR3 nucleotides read TGTGCCAGCAGCTCTACTAAGGTCCCCCAAGATACGCAGTATTTT. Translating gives CASSSTKVPQDTQYF.

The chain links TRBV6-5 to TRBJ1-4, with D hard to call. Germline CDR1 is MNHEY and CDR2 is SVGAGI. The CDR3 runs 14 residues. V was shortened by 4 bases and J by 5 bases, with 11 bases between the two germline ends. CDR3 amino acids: CASSFIGGNEKLFF. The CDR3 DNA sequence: TGTGCCAGCAGTTTCATCGGCGGGAATGAAAAACTGTTTTTT.

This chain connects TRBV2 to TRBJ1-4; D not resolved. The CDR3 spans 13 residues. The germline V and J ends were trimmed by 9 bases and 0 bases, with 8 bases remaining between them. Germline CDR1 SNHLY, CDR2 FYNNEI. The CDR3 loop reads CASCRATNEKLFF. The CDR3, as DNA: TGTGCCAGTTGCCGAGCAACTAATGAAAAACTGTTTTTT. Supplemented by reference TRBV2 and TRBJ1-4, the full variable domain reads EPEVTQTPSHQVTQMGQEVILRCVPISNHLYFYWYRQILGQKVEFLVSFYNNEISEKSEIFDDQFSVERPDGSNFTLKIRSTKLEDSAMYFCASCRATNEKLFFGSGTQLSVL.

CDR3 sequence: CASSWDSNTEAFF. CDR3 in DNA: TGTGCCAGCAGTTGGGACAGTAACACTGAAGCTTTCTTT. The chain links TRBV12-3 or TRBV12-4 to TRBJ1-1, with TRBD1 identical over 7 bases. V shed 4 bases, J shed 2 bases, and the junction held 1 base outside the gene matches. CDR3 length: 13 residues.